Listed below are T cell receptor beta chains from one sample, sequenced in a study of blood T cells in healthy people across ages. Using its own MiXCR run on the 5' RACE reads, TCRdb lists one record per CDR3 protein. The sample records approximately 780,000 distinct CDR3 sequences, roughly 26% being singletons. The sample was also linked to a second study, of T cells of mothers and their children.

The sample comprised blood. The receptor source for this set is a boy younger than 18 in good health. The CDR3 runs from the conserved cysteine through the conserved F or W. D genes are given only for firm matches. Not every row has a clone size; where given, it reads once, few, many or a size class.

TGCGCCAGCAGCTCGACAGGGTCGGGGGAGACCCAGTACTTC	CASSSTGSGETQYF	TRBJ2-5	14	TRBD1	many	TRBV5-1
TGTGCCAGCAGTTACTCGATGGGACGGCTGAATGAAAAACTGTTTTTT	CASSYSMGRLNEKLFF	TRBJ1-4	16	NA	NA	TRBV6-5
TGTGCCAGCAGCCCTCGGGACAGGGAGGACAATGAGCAGTTCTTC	CASSPRDREDNEQFF	TRBJ2-1	15	TRBD1	NA	TRBV14
TGTGCCAGCGGGCTCCTGGACAGGGTCTATGGCTACACCTTC	CASGLLDRVYGYTF	TRBJ1-2	14	TRBD1	few	TRBV27
TGTGCCAGCAGCCACGGACTAGCGGGGGGCGGCCCCTACGAGCAGTACTTC	CASSHGLAGGGPYEQYF	TRBJ2-7	17	TRBD2	few	TRBV3-1
TGCAGTGTACTGGGGGATGAAAAACTGTTTTTT	CSVLGDEKLFF	TRBJ1-4	11	NA	NA	TRBV20-1
TGTGCCATCACCTTGGGACAGGGTAGCTCCTACGAGCAGTACTTC	CAITLGQGSSYEQYF	TRBJ2-7	15	TRBD1	NA	TRBV10-3
TGCGCCAGCAGCTCAGACAGCTTCTACACCTTC	CASSSDSFYTF	TRBJ1-2	11	NA	NA	TRBV5-1
TGCAGTGCTAGAAATTGGGGGCAAGGAGAGACCCAGTACTTC	CSARNWGQGETQYF	TRBJ2-5	14	NA	NA	TRBV20-1
TGTGCCAGCAGTTCCCGGACAGGGTTCCCCTACAATGGGCAGTTCTTC	CASSSRTGFPYNGQFF	TRBJ2-1	16	TRBD1	NA	TRBV27
TGTGCCAGCAGTCGTCTCTTCTCGGAAGAGCAGTACTTC	CASSRLFSEEQYF	TRBJ2-7	13	NA	NA	TRBV6-6